Reported below is one TCR beta chain. This clone has only a few counts. Its binding antigen is unknown. The record has no base qualities; no much larger clone is one base away. This entry comes from a study of beta chain features in type 1 diabetes (dated by TCRdb to the late 2010s). About the full investigation: Mean age, gender distribution, total cell number and subset yield did not differ between patients and healthy donors. Across all samples, around 99 million sorted cells were examined, and cell number per subset correlated strongly with RNA yield. The study compared TCRB repertoires of sorted circulating CD4+ T cell subsets between recently diagnosed type 1 diabetes patients and matched healthy donors. Naive and central memory subsets were obtained from all 30 or so donors, but regulatory and stem cell-like memory subsets were isolated from only 8 patients and roughly 8 healthy donors. The investigation overall reported the following: Patients with type 1 diabetes made fewer insertions and deleted more nucleotides at VDJ recombination sites, implying thymic rearrangement abnormalities. In all four CD4+ subsets, TCRB CDR3 length was moderately but significantly shorter in type 1 diabetes patients. PCR might favor shorter templates, but patient and control samples were amplified and corrected together, so any skew would affect both groups equally. HLA sub-analyses involved small numbers of individuals, so any influence of HLA type on TCRB rearrangement remained unresolved. Because cDNA rather than genomic DNA was sequenced, highly expressing activated cells could have been over-represented, although no difference in activation and CD3 levels was found between groups. Naive, central memory and regulatory TCRB repertoires appeared to be more alike among patients than among healthy donors.

Via the germline V gene (reference sequence), CDR1 is GTSNPN and CDR2 SVGIG. Spanning cysteine to phenylalanine, the CDR3 consists of 15 amino acids. Only CDR3 DNA remains: 45 bases, in frame from the first base. Ends trimmed: V by 0 bases, J by 3 bases; bases unmatched to a gene: 4. All of the isolated RNA was reverse transcribed with the High Capacity cDNA Reverse Transcription Kit, so expressed TCRB transcripts were sequenced. Naive, central memory and regulatory T cell samples underwent deep immunoSEQ sequencing, averaging about 3.57 million total reads per sample. Sorted cells were lysed in RLT buffer and RNA was extracted with DNase-treated RNeasy Micro or Mini kits, depending on cell number. Each cell subset was processed on its own to prevent cross-contamination, while patient and healthy donor samples were processed together. Using the immunoSEQ multiplex PCR, TCRB sequences were amplified from cDNA into 87-bp fragments spanning the CDR3 region. Amplicons were sequenced on the Illumina HiSeq platform. In the original analysis: PCR bias was corrected computationally using synthetic template baselines, and reads within Hamming distance 2 were collapsed, with unmergeable singletons discarded. Reads were aligned against IMGT to assign V, D and J genes, CDR3 length and insertions or deletions at six rearrangement sites. Within each subset, clonotype counts were normalized to sorted cell number, after which true diversity and Gini coefficients were computed with the tcR R package. The overlap coefficient, calculated on TCRB nucleotide sequences, was used to quantify repertoire sharing. Out-of-frame TCRB sequences from naive cells were analyzed to stand in for the pre-selection repertoire. TCRdb took this table from immuneACCESS and kept in-frame rearrangements with V and J called. Such tables lack part of the clones; where checked against another copy, unresolved V genes explain under half of the gap, and the rest is unexplained. The V and J calls and clone size are taken from that table; D and trimming were inferred from the DNA. The sample profile shows roughly 330,000 clones; about 13% of them were found once. The ten largest clones represent roughly 0.015% of the sample.

From each donor, a single peripheral blood sample of around 120 mL on average was drawn into heparinised tubes. Naive, central memory, regulatory and stem cell-like memory CD4+ T cells were sorted on a BD FACSAria II using a panel including CD45RO, CCR7, CD25, CD127, CD95 and CD27. All sorted populations exceeded 98% purity. PBMCs were isolated right away by Lymphoprep density gradient centrifugation and were stained directly, without culture. So that batch effects would be minimized, each experiment stained and sorted samples in pairs, pairing one healthy donor with one patient. The chain couples TRBV30 to TRBJ2-2, and TRBD1 matches 7 of the central bases. This receptor was identified in a woman under 30 with type 1 diabetes. Sequences were obtained from naive CD4+ T cells from blood. This specimen's cell subset or site label, interpreted: true naive CD4+ T cells. The DNA sequence is TGTGCCTGGAGTGTAGGGGGCACTGACACCGGGGAGCTGTTTTTT. It translates as CAWSVGGTDTGELFF.